Sequencing of this TCR beta chain was carried out in a study of technical replicates of blood from several donors. Germline trimming cut 0 bases from V and 5 bases from J; bases unmatched to any gene: 4. This CDR3 spans 14 amino acids. Germline V gene sequence: CDR1 SGHRS, CDR2 YFSETQ. TCRdb keeps only in-frame clones here, not all; method: immunoSEQ multiplex PCR. The table has around 79,000 clones, 75% to 95% seen once. Sequenced input: T cells isolated from PBMCs. The clonotype was recovered from a human donor in good health. Some clones in this sample may be carry-over from other donors' samples. The chain has TRBV5-1 and TRBJ2-7, with 8 bases lining up with TRBD2. The CDR3 reads CASSLGGRINEQYF. Here the CDR3 DNA reads TGCGCCAGCAGCTTGGGCGGGAGGATCAACGAGCAGTACTTC.